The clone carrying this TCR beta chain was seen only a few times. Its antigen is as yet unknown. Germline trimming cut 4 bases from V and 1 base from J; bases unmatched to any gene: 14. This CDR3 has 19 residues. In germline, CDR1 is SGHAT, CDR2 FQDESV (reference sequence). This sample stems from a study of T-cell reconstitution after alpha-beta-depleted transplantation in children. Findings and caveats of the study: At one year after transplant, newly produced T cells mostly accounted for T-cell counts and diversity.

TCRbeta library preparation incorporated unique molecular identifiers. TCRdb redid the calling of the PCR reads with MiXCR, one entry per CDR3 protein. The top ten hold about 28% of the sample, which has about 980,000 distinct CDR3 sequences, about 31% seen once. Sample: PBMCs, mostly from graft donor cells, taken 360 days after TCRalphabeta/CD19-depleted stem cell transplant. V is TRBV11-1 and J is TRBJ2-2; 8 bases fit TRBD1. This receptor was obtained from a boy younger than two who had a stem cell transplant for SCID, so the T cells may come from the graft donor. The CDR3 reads CASSYTDRGRSWNTGELFF. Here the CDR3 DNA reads TGTGCCAGCAGCTACACCGACAGGGGCCGATCGTGGAACACCGGGGAGCTGTTTTTT.